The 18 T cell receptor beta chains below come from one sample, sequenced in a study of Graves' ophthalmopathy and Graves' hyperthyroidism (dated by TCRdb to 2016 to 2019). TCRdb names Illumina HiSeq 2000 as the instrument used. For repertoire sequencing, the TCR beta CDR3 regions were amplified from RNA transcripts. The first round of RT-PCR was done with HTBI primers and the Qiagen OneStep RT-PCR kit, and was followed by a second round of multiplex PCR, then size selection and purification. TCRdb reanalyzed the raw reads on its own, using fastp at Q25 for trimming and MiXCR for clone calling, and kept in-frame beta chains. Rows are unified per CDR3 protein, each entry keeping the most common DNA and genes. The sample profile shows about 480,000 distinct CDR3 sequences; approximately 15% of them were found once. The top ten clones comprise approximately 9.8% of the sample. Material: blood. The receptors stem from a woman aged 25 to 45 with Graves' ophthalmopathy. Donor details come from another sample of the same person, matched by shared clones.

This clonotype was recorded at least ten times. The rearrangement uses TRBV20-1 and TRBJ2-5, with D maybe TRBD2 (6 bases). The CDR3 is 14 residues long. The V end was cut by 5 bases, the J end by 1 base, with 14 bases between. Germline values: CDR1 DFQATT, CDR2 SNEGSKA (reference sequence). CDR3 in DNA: TGCAGTGCTTCGGAGGGCGGAATCCAAGAGACCCAGTACTTC. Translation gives CSASEGGIQETQYF.

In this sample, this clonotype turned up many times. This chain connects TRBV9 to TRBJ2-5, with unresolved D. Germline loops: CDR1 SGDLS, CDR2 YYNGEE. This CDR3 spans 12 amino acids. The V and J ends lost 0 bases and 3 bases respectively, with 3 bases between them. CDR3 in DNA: TGTGCCAGCAGCGTAGGCGAAGAGACCCAGTACTTC. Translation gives CASSVGEETQYF.

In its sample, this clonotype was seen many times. The CDR3: CASSLRGEGNQPQHF. In DNA form, the CDR3 reads TGTGCCAGCAGTTTGAGGGGGGAAGGGAATCAGCCCCAGCATTTT. The V and J genes are TRBV28 and TRBJ1-5; perhaps TRBD1 as D (6 bases). V was clipped by 3 bases and J by 4 bases, with 13 bases between them. The CDR3 contains 15 residues. The V gene's germline CDR1 is MDHEN and CDR2 SYDVKM.

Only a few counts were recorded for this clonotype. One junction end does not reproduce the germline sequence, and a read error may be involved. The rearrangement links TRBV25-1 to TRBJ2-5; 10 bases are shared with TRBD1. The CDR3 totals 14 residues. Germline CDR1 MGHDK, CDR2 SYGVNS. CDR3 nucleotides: TGTGCCAGCAGCAGCCGCCGGGACAGGGGCCGTGTGAACTTC. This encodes CASSSRRDRGRVNF. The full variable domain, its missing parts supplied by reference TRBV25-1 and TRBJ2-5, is EADIYQTPRYLVIGTGKKITLECSQTMGHDKMYWYQQDPGMELHLIHYSYGVNSTEKGDLSSESTVSRIRTEHFPLTLESARPSHTSQYLCASSSRRDRGRVNFGPGTRLLVL.

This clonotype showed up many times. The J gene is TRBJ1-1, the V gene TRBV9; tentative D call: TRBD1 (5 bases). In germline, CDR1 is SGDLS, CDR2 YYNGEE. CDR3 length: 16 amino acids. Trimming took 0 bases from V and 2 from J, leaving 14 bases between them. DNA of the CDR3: TGTGCCAGCAGCGTAGGGACCCAGGGAGTTAACACTGAAGCTTTCTTT. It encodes CASSVGTQGVNTEAFF.

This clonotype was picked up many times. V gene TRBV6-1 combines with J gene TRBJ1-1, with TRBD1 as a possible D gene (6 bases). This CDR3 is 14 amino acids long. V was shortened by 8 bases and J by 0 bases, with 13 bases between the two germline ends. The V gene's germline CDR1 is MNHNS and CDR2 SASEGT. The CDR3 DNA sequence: TGTGCCAGCCAGCCGGGACATCTGAACACTGAAGCTTTCTTT. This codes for CASQPGHLNTEAFF.

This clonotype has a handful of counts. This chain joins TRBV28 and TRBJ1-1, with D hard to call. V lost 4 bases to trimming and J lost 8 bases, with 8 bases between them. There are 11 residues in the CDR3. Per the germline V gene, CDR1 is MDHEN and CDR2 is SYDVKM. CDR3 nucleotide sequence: TGTGCCAGCAGTTCCCTCCCCGAAGCTTTCTTT. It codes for CASSSLPEAFF.

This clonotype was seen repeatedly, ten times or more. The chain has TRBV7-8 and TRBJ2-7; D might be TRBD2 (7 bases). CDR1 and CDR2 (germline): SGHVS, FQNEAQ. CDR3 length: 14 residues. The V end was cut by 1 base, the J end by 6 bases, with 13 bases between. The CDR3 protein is CASSLERGAGEQYF. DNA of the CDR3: TGTGCCAGCAGCTTAGAACGGGGGGCGGGCGAGCAGTACTTC.

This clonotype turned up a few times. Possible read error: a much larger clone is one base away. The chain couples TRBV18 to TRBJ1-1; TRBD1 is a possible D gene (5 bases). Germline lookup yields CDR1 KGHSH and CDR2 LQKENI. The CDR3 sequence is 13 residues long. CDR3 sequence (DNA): TGTGCCAGCTCACGTACAGGTATCCTTGAAGTTTTCTTT. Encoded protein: CASSRTGILEVFF.

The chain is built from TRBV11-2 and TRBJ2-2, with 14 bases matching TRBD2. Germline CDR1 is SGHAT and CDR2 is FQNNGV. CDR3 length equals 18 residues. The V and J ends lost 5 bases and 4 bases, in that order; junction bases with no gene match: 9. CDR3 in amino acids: CASSKPGLAGVPTGELFF. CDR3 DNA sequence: TGTGCCAGCAGCAAGCCGGGACTAGCGGGAGTGCCCACCGGGGAGCTGTTTTTT. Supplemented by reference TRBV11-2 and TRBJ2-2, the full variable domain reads EAGVAQSPRYKIIEKRQSVAFWCNPISGHATLYWYQQILGQGPKLLIQFQNNGVVDDSQLPKDRFSAERLKGVDSTLKIQPAKLEDSAVYLCASSKPGLAGVPTGELFFGEGSRLTVL.

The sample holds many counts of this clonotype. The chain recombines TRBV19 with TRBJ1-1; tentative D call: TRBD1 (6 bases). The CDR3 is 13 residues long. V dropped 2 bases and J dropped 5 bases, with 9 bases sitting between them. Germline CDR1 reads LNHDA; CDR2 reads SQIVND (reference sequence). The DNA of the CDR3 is TGTGCCAGTAGTATAACAGGGAGTACTGAAGCTTTCTTT. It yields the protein CASSITGSTEAFF.

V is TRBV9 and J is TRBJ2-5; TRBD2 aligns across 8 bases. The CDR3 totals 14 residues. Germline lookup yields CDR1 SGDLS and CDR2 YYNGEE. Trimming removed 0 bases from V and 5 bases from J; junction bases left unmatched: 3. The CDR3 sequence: CASSVAQRGETQYF. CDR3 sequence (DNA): TGTGCCAGCAGCGTAGCTCAGCGGGGGGAGACCCAGTACTTC.

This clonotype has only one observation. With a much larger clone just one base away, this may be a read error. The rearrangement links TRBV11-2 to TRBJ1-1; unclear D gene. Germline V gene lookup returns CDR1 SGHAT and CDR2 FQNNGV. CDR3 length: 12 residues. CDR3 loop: CASSLVRSESFF. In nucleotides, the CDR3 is TGTGCCAGCAGCTTAGTGAGGTCTGAATCTTTCTTT.

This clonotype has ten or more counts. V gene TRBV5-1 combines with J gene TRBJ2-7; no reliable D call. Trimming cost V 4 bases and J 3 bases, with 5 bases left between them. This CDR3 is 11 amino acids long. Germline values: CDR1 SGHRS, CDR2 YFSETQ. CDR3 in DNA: TGCGCCAGCAGCCATGGCTACGAGCAGTACTTC. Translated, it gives CASSHGYEQYF.

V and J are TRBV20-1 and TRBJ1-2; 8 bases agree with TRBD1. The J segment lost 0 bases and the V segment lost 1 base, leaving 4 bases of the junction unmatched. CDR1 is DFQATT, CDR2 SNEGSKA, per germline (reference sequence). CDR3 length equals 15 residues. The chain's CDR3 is CSARAQTGANYGYTF. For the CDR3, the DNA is TGCAGTGCTAGAGCGCAGACAGGGGCTAACTATGGCTACACCTTC.

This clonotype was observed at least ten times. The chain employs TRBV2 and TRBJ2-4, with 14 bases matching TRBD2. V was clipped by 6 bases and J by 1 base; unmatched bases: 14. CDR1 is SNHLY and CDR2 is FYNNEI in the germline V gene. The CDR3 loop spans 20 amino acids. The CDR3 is CASSQGLAGVKGGAKNIQYF. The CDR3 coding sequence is TGTGCCAGCAGCCAGGGACTAGCGGGAGTTAAGGGAGGGGCCAAAAACATTCAGTACTTC. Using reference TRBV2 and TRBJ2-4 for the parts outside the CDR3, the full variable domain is EPEVTQTPSHQVTQMGQEVILRCVPISNHLYFYWYRQILGQKVEFLVSFYNNEISEKSEIFDDQFSVERPDGSNFTLKIRSTKLEDSAMYFCASSQGLAGVKGGAKNIQYFGAGTRLSVL.

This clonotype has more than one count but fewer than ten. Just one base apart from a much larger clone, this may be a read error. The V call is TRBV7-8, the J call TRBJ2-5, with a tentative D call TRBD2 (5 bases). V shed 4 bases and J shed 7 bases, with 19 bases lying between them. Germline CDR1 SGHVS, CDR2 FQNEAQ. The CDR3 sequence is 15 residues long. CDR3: CASSWSATTLGTQYF. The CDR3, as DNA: TGTGCCAGCAGCTGGTCCGCGACTACCTTAGGGACCCAGTACTTC.

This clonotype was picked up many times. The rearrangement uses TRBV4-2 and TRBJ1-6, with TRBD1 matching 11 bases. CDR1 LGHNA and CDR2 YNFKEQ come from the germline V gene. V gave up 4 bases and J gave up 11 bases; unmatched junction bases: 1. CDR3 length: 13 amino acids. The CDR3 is CASSLDRGPPLHF. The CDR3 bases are TGTGCCAGCAGCCTGGACAGGGGGCCACCCCTCCACTTT.